What follows are 28 T cell receptor beta chains derived from one specimen sequenced in a study of blood T cell repertoires in COVID-19 (dated by TCRdb to 2019 to 2021). Library preparation used the immunoSEQ multiplex PCR assay. The immuneACCESS repertoire file appears here via TCRdb, limited to in-frame rearrangements. These files lack a portion of the clones; in checked studies, under half of the deficit traces to unresolved V genes, and the cause of the others is not known. This sample has 350,000 or so clones in its table, and over 75% of those were observed once. Together, the top ten hold about 10% of the sample. The sequenced sample was peripheral blood. Every receptor here comes from a woman aged 25-40 years with COVID-19, enrolled during active disease.

The chain joins TRBV5-4 to TRBJ2-3; D is perhaps TRBD2 (5 bases). Germline CDR1 SGHNT, CDR2 YYREEE (reference sequence). Deletions cut 5 bases from V and 3 bases from J, with 19 bases between. There are 16 residues in the CDR3. In nucleotides, the CDR3 is TGTGCCAGCAGTCAGAAGAGGGAACGGAAAACAGATACGCAGTATTTT. Its translation: CASSQKRERKTDTQYF.

The count of this clone is one. This sequence joins TRBV15 and TRBJ2-5; D is possibly TRBD1 (6 bases). With 4 bases removed from V and 0 bases from J, the gap between germline ends came to 15 bases. Looked up from germline, CDR1 is LNHNV and CDR2 is YYDKDF (reference sequence). This CDR3 spans 16 amino acids. This CDR3 reads CATSTDRSPYQETQYF. The CDR3, as DNA: TGTGCCACCAGCACTGACAGGAGCCCGTACCAAGAGACCCAGTACTTC.

The rearrangement uses TRBV3-1 (or the pseudogene TRBV3-2) and TRBJ2-1, with 9 bases aligning to TRBD2. V trimming: 2 bases; J trimming: 8 bases; junction bases outside the gene matches: 7. CDR3 length: 15 residues. Germline CDR1 reads LGHDT; CDR2 reads YNNKEL (reference sequence). DNA for the CDR3: TGTGCCAGCAGCCAAAAGGGGGGACTAGCATATGAGCAGTTCTTC. Its protein product is CASSQKGGLAYEQFF.

The J gene is TRBJ2-2, the V gene TRBV15; 11 nucleotides agree with TRBD1. The CDR3 totals 19 residues. The J segment lost 6 bases and the V segment lost 2 bases, leaving 14 bases of the junction unmatched. From germline, CDR1 is LNHNV and CDR2 YYDKDF (reference sequence). The CDR3 protein is CATSRSDRGRTLSSGELFF. CDR3 nucleotide sequence: TGTGCCACCAGCAGATCGGACAGGGGGCGTACGTTATCATCCGGGGAGCTGTTTTTT.

This rearrangement joins TRBV7-3 to TRBJ2-1; 9 bases fit TRBD2. V was clipped by 5 bases and J by 8 bases; unmatched bases: 10. The CDR3 runs 15 residues. The V gene's germline CDR1 is SGHTA and CDR2 FQGTGA. The CDR3: CASSPLAGGFHEQFF. The CDR3 DNA reads TGTGCCAGCAGCCCCCTGGCGGGAGGGTTCCATGAGCAGTTCTTC. The full variable domain, in which reference TRBV7-3 and TRBJ2-1 provide the parts outside the CDR3, is GAGVSQTPSNKVTEKGKYVELRCDPISGHTALYWYRQSLGQGPEFLIYFQGTGAADDSGLPNDRFFAVRPEGSVSTLKIQRTERGDSAVYLCASSPLAGGFHEQFFGPGTRLTVL.

The sample holds a few counts of this clone. This sequence joins TRBV30 and TRBJ2-2; TRBD2 might be the D (5 bases). Per germline, CDR1 GTSNPN and CDR2 SVGIG (reference sequence). V lost 2 bases, J lost 4 bases, and 17 bases lay in between. The CDR3 contains 16 residues. The CDR3 coding sequence is TGTGCCTGGAGTTCGACGCGGACTTTGGCCACCGGGGAGCTGTTTTTT. This gives the protein CAWSSTRTLATGELFF.

The J gene is TRBJ2-1, the V gene TRBV2, with a weak D call TRBD2 (8 bases). The V gene lost 6 bases and the J gene lost 4 bases, with 16 bases spanning the gap. This CDR3 contains 15 residues. Germline values: CDR1 SNHLY, CDR2 FYNNEI. The CDR3: CASRRSGTDYNEQFF. DNA of the CDR3: TGTGCCAGCAGACGTAGCGGGACAGATTACAATGAGCAGTTCTTC.

The V and J genes are TRBV19 and TRBJ2-5; perhaps TRBD2 as D (6 bases). V lost 3 bases to trimming and J lost 5 bases, with 13 bases between them. Per germline, CDR1 LNHDA and CDR2 SQIVND (reference sequence). The CDR3 consists of 14 residues. CDR3 loop: CASSISGGTETQYF. CDR3 DNA: TGTGCCAGTAGTATTAGCGGCGGGACGGAGACCCAGTACTTC.

The rearrangement joins TRBV7-9 to TRBJ1-2; D not certain. Trimming shortened V by 5 bases and J by 5 bases, and 12 bases separated the two germline ends. Germline V gene data show CDR1 as SEHNR and CDR2 as FQNEAQ (reference sequence). The CDR3 is 13 amino acids. The CDR3 nucleotides are TGTGCCAGCAGCAACACCGGAGGGTATGGCTACACCTTC. This sequence encodes CASSNTGGYGYTF.

This rearrangement joins TRBV7-3 to TRBJ2-1; no clear D. CDR3 length equals 15 residues. Trimming shortened V by 1 base and J by 0 bases, and 7 bases separated the two germline ends. Germline-derived CDR1 and CDR2 are SGHTA and FQGTGA. The CDR3 protein is CASSLIASSYNEQFF. The CDR3 DNA is TGTGCCAGCAGCTTAATAGCTAGCTCCTACAATGAGCAGTTCTTC.

V gene TRBV19 combines with J gene TRBJ2-3, with 7 nucleotides matching TRBD1. The V segment lost 5 bases and the J segment 3 bases; nucleotides outside the gene matches: 5. In germline, CDR1 is LNHDA, CDR2 SQIVND (reference sequence). CDR3 length equals 14 residues. CDR3 protein: CASSPGQVTDTQYF. The CDR3 DNA follows: TGTGCCAGTAGTCCCGGACAGGTAACAGATACGCAGTATTTT.

The genes are TRBV30 and TRBJ1-5, with D uncertain. Trimming removed 0 bases at V and 2 bases at J, with 14 bases between. CDR1 GTSNPN and CDR2 SVGIG come from the germline V gene (reference sequence). This CDR3 is 16 amino acids long. The CDR3 is CAWSVRGRRGNQPQHF. In DNA, the CDR3 is TGTGCCTGGAGTGTACGAGGGCGGAGGGGCAATCAGCCCCAGCATTTT.

This chain joins TRBV28 and TRBJ1-2; perhaps TRBD1 as D (6 bases). CDR1 is MDHEN and CDR2 is SYDVKM in the germline V gene. The CDR3 has 15 residues. The ends were cut back, 5 bases at V and 4 bases at J, with 17 bases in the middle. This CDR3 reads CASSQYNRVGYGYTF. In DNA, the CDR3 is TGTGCCAGCAGTCAATATAACAGGGTGGGCTATGGCTACACCTTC.

This rearrangement joins TRBV29-1 to TRBJ2-7; D possibly corresponds to TRBD2 (5 bases). Germline CDR1 and CDR2: SQVTM and ANQGSEA. This CDR3 spans 11 amino acids. Trimming took off 4 bases at V and 4 bases at J, with 8 bases between the two ends. The CDR3 DNA reads TGCAGCGTTGGCGGAGGATACGAGCAGTACTTC. Protein sequence: CSVGGGYEQYF.

V is TRBV6-5 and J is TRBJ2-2; 7 bases agree with TRBD2. The J segment lost 5 bases and the V segment lost 4 bases, leaving 10 bases of the junction unmatched. This CDR3 contains 16 residues. Germline V gene sequence: CDR1 MNHEY, CDR2 SVGAGI. The chain's CDR3 is CASSFPGGGGTGELFF. The CDR3 DNA sequence: TGTGCCAGCAGTTTCCCGGGCGGGGGAGGTACCGGGGAGCTGTTTTTT.

The V call is TRBV27, the J call TRBJ1-5; 9 bases are a match to TRBD1. The CDR3 length is 15 residues. Germline CDR1 reads MNHEY; CDR2 reads SMNVEV (reference sequence). The V gene end was trimmed by 5 bases and the J gene end by 4 bases; junction bases not matched to a gene: 6. The CDR3 protein is CASSQQGAGNQPQHF. The DNA for the CDR3 is TGTGCCAGCAGTCAACAGGGGGCAGGTAATCAGCCCCAGCATTTT.

The chain has TRBV28 and TRBJ2-7, with TRBD1 matching over 7 bases. There are 14 residues in the CDR3. J lost 5 bases, V lost 4 bases, and 8 bases had no gene match. The germline V gene encodes CDR1 MDHEN and CDR2 SYDVKM. The CDR3 protein is CASSSYRGFDEQYF. Here the CDR3 DNA reads TGTGCCAGCAGTTCCTACAGGGGTTTTGACGAGCAGTACTTC.

The chain recombines TRBV6-5 with TRBJ2-1; 8 bases map to TRBD2. The CDR3 consists of 14 residues. The V and J ends lost 2 bases and 11 bases, in that order; junction bases with no gene match: 8. Germline V gene data show CDR1 as MNHEY and CDR2 as SVGAGI. This chain's CDR3 is CASSYGLAGGKQFF. The CDR3 nucleotides are TGTGCCAGCAGTTACGGGCTAGCGGGCGGAAAGCAGTTCTTC.

The rearrangement links TRBV11-2 to TRBJ1-4, with 7 positions matching TRBD1. Germline values: CDR1 SGHAT, CDR2 FQNNGV. The CDR3 runs 14 residues. V was clipped by 4 bases and J by 4 bases; unmatched bases: 3. CDR3 protein: CASSWTGFNEKLFF. The CDR3 nucleotides are TGTGCCAGCAGCTGGACAGGCTTTAATGAAAAACTGTTTTTT.

The genes are TRBV6-5 and TRBJ1-1; D is unclear. V dropped 6 bases and J dropped 6 bases, with 14 bases sitting between them. This CDR3 spans 13 amino acids. The V gene's germline CDR1 is MNHEY and CDR2 SVGAGI. DNA for the CDR3: TGTGCCAGCAGCCGCAGCCTGGAGTCTGAAGCTTTCTTT. Translated: CASSRSLESEAFF.

V is TRBV7-9 and J is TRBJ1-2; TRBD1 is a possible D gene (6 bases). The V end lost 4 bases, the J end lost 4 bases, and 16 bases lay between the germline ends. CDR1 is SEHNR and CDR2 is FQNEAQ in the germline V gene (reference sequence). The length of the CDR3 is 15 residues. The CDR3 loop reads CASSSRDKEAYGYTF. The CDR3 DNA follows: TGTGCCAGCAGCTCCCGGGACAAGGAAGCCTATGGCTACACCTTC. The complete variable domain, with remaining parts taken from reference TRBV7-9 and TRBJ1-2, reads DTGVSQNPRHKITKRGQNVTFRCDPISEHNRLYWYRQTLGQGPEFLTYFQNEAQLEKSRLLSDRFSAERPKGSFSTLEIQRTEQGDSAMYLCASSSRDKEAYGYTFGSGTRLTVV.

J is TRBJ2-3 and V is TRBV19; 12 nucleotides align to TRBD2. The CDR3 consists of 16 residues. Trimming removed 6 bases from V and 2 bases from J; junction bases left unmatched: 6. Germline lookup yields CDR1 LNHDA and CDR2 SQIVND (reference sequence). Written as DNA, the CDR3 is TGTGCCAGTAGCCCACTAGCGGGAGGTACCACAGATACGCAGTATTTT. Translated: CASSPLAGGTTDTQYF.

The chain links TRBV7-2 to TRBJ2-7; 8 bases line up with TRBD2. The CDR3 sequence is 16 residues long. The junction had 13 bases not matched to a gene; V was cut back by 5 bases and J by 4 bases. Per germline, CDR1 SGHTA and CDR2 FQGNSA. In DNA form, the CDR3 reads TGTGCCAGCAGCATCCTCACTAGCGGTGGCGAGTACGAGCAGTACTTC. Translating gives CASSILTSGGEYEQYF.

The chain joins TRBV5-1 to TRBJ2-3, with 7 bases identical to TRBD2. This CDR3 is built from 13 residues. The trim removed 4 bases at V and 3 bases at J, leaving 2 bases unmatched. Germline V CDR1 and CDR2: SGHRS, YFSETQ. The DNA for the CDR3 is TGCGCCAGCAGCCGAGCGGGGACAGATACGCAGTATTTT. Protein: CASSRAGTDTQYF.

This chain links TRBV4-3 with TRBJ2-2, with 8 bases that match TRBD1. This CDR3 comprises 16 residues. Germline lookup yields CDR1 LGHNA and CDR2 YSLEER. Trimming cost V 1 base and J 1 base; bases outside gene matches: 2. The chain's CDR3 is CASSQGTGRNTGELFF. In DNA form, the CDR3 reads TGCGCCAGCAGCCAAGGGACAGGGAGGAACACCGGGGAGCTGTTTTTT.

There are a few counts of this clone. The rearrangement uses TRBV5-4 and TRBJ1-3, with TRBD1 matching over 9 bases. The V segment lost 0 bases and the J segment 4 bases; nucleotides outside the gene matches: 2. The CDR3 contains 15 residues. The germline V gene encodes CDR1 SGHNT and CDR2 YYREEE (reference sequence). This chain's CDR3 is CASSLDRGRGNTIYF. The CDR3 DNA sequence: TGTGCCAGCAGCTTGGACAGGGGGCGCGGAAACACCATATATTTT.

The CDR3 spells CASSVGGGQPQHF. The DNA of the CDR3 is TGTGCCAGCAGCGTAGGGGGAGGGCAGCCCCAGCATTTT. This chain joins TRBV9 and TRBJ1-5; D not resolved. V lost 0 bases and J lost 7, with 8 bases in between. The CDR3 is 13 residues long. CDR1 SGDLS and CDR2 YYNGEE come from the germline V gene.

This clone has just a few counts. The rearrangement uses TRBV6-2 or TRBV6-3 and TRBJ2-2, with D maybe TRBD2 (7 bases). The germline V gene encodes CDR1 MNHEY and CDR2 SVGEGT. Between the trimmed V and J ends, which lost 0 bases and 5 bases, there was a span of 10 bases. This CDR3 region has 15 residues. CDR3 sequence (DNA): TGTGCCAGCAGTTACTCGGGGGGGGCTACCGGGGAGCTGTTTTTT. Residues: CASSYSGGATGELFF.